The 10 T cell receptor beta chains below were found in one sample sequenced in a study of T cell repertoires in cytomegalovirus infection. Their specific antigens are unknown. MiXCR, applied by TCRdb to the reads, yields one record per CDR3 protein. The profile shows 360,000 or so distinct CDR3 sequences, approximately 30% of them singletons. Material: cultured PBMCs, obtained from culture after CMV antigen stimulation. These receptor sequences come from a human donor in good health (CMV status not recorded). Some clones in this sample may be carry-over from other donors' samples.

The V and J genes are TRBV7-8 and TRBJ1-3; D call uncertain. V dropped 2 bases and J dropped 4 bases, with 6 bases sitting between them. Germline CDR1 is SGHVS and CDR2 is FQNEAQ. The CDR3 totals 13 residues. CDR3 DNA: TGTGCCAGCAGCTTAAGCGGGGGAAACACCATATATTTT. Encoded protein: CASSLSGGNTIYF.

The sample holds a few counts of this clonotype. The chain has TRBV28 and TRBJ2-1; 9 nucleotides match TRBD1. The CDR3 has 18 residues. The V and J ends lost 6 bases and 13 bases, in that order; junction bases with no gene match: 25. CDR1 and CDR2 from the germline V gene are MDHEN and SYDVKM. The CDR3 DNA sequence: TGTGCCAGCAGGGGACGGGACAGGGCCGAGTGGGAGCGGGGTCCCCAGTTCTTC. It encodes CASRGRDRAEWERGPQFF.

This clonotype came up a few times. This chain links TRBV19 with TRBJ2-1; TRBD2 agrees at 10 bases. Germline CDR1 is LNHDA and CDR2 is SQIVND (reference sequence). The V segment lost 4 bases and the J segment 6 bases; nucleotides outside the gene matches: 6. CDR3 length: 15 amino acids. In DNA form, the CDR3 reads TGTGCCAGTAGTACCCTAGCGGGAGAGGTCAATGAGCAGTTCTTC. It codes for CASSTLAGEVNEQFF.

This clonotype was seen more than once but under ten times. The chain joins TRBV7-2 to TRBJ1-2; D gene ambiguous. The V gene lost 1 base and the J gene lost 2 bases, with 8 bases spanning the gap. This CDR3 spans 14 amino acids. Germline V gene lookup returns CDR1 SGHTA and CDR2 FQGNSA. Here the CDR3 DNA reads TGTGCCAGCAGCTTAGTTCCAGGCAACTATGGCTACACCTTC. This translates into CASSLVPGNYGYTF.

This clonotype was observed at least ten times. The chain couples TRBV7-8 to TRBJ2-5, with TRBD2 matching 8 bases. V was clipped by 5 bases and J by 0 bases; unmatched bases: 8. The CDR3 has 16 amino acids. Germline lookup yields CDR1 SGHVS and CDR2 FQNEAQ. The CDR3 loop reads CASSRGVSGNQETQYF. In nucleotides, the CDR3 is TGTGCCAGCAGCCGGGGGGTTAGCGGGAACCAAGAGACCCAGTACTTC.

The V gene is TRBV10-3, the J gene TRBJ2-4; D is undetermined. The CDR3 totals 14 residues. Trimming removed 10 bases from V and 1 base from J, with 14 bases in between. Germline assignment: CDR1 ENHRY and CDR2 SYGVKD. In nucleotides, the CDR3 is TGTGCCACCCGCCACCATGATGCCAAAAACATTCAGTACTTC. Protein sequence: CATRHHDAKNIQYF.

This chain joins TRBV4-3 and TRBJ1-2; 8 nucleotides line up with TRBD1. CDR1 and CDR2 from the germline V gene are LGHNA and YSLEER. V trimming: 0 bases; J trimming: 0 bases; junction bases outside the gene matches: 3. This CDR3 comprises 16 residues. In nucleotides, the CDR3 is TGCGCCAGCAGCCAAGATGAACAGGGGGCTAACTATGGCTACACCTTC. Encoded protein: CASSQDEQGANYGYTF.

This clonotype has just a few counts. This rearrangement joins TRBV5-1 to TRBJ2-1, with 11 bases that match TRBD2. The junction had 8 bases not matched to a gene; V was cut back by 0 bases and J by 6 bases. The CDR3 loop spans 17 amino acids. The germline V gene encodes CDR1 SGHRS and CDR2 YFSETQ. The CDR3 DNA follows: TGCGCCAGCAGCTTGGCACTAGCGGGAGTGTTGAGCAATGAGCAGTTCTTC. Translated, it gives CASSLALAGVLSNEQFF. The variable domain in full, completed from reference TRBV5-1 and TRBJ2-1, reads KAGVTQTPRYLIKTRGQQVTLSCSPISGHRSVSWYQQTPGQGLQFLFEYFSETQRNKGNFPGRFSGRQFSNSRSEMNVSTLELGDSALYLCASSLALAGVLSNEQFFGPGTRLTVL.

The chain has TRBV30 and TRBJ1-2, with D uncertain. The length of the CDR3 is 15 residues. Germline CDR1 reads GTSNPN; CDR2 reads SVGIG (reference sequence). V shed 1 base and J shed 0 bases, with 12 bases lying between them. The CDR3 DNA follows: TGTGCCTGGAGTGGTTCCAGCCGAGCTAACTATGGCTACACCTTC. Translating it yields CAWSGSSRANYGYTF.

The chain uses TRBV12-3 or TRBV12-4 and TRBJ1-1; maybe TRBD1 (5 bases). The CDR3 is 14 amino acids. V was cut by 6 bases and J by 1 base, with 12 bases left in between. The CDR3 reads CASSYYGGNTEAFF. The CDR3, as DNA: TGTGCCAGCAGCTACTATGGGGGGAACACTGAAGCTTTCTTT.